The 14 T cell receptor beta chains below all came from one sample that was sequenced in a study of shared T cell receptors in the human thymus. Data came from immunoSEQ multiplex PCR; TCRdb stores just in-frame clones and leaves some out. The table shows 500,000 to 850,000 clones, with roughly 86% occurring only once. The data were also submitted as part of a second study, on human thymus T cells.

Source material: thymocytes. Receptor source: a boy in the first two years of life with a congenital heart defect.

The chain couples TRBV29-1 to TRBJ2-4; D is possibly TRBD1 (5 bases). V was clipped by 5 bases and J by 0 bases, with 11 bases between them. CDR1 and CDR2 (germline): SQVTM, ANQGSEA. The CDR3 length is 14 residues. The CDR3 sequence: CSVMGLLAKNIQYF. CDR3 coding DNA: TGCAGCGTTATGGGGCTACTAGCCAAAAACATTCAGTACTTC. Combining the CDR3 with reference TRBV29-1 and TRBJ2-4 gives the whole variable domain SAVISQKPSRDICQRGTSLTIQCQVDSQVTMMFWYRQQPGQSLTLIATANQGSEATYESGFVIDKFPISRPNLTFSTLTVSNMSPEDSSIYLCSVMGLLAKNIQYFGAGTRLSVL.

The DNA of the CDR3 is TGTGCCAGCAGCAAACGGCCAGGGCTGAGTGTGGGCTATGGCTACACCTTC. Its translation is CASSKRPGLSVGYGYTF. This rearrangement joins TRBV21-1 to TRBJ1-2; the D call in the table, TRBD1, was not verified against the DNA. TRBV21-1 is a recognized pseudogene. The CDR3 runs to 17 residues.

The chain uses TRBV4-1 and TRBJ1-2, with unresolved D. The CDR3 has 16 amino acids. CDR1 is MGHRA and CDR2 is YSYEKL in the germline V gene. Trimming took 0 bases from V and 0 from J, leaving 11 bases between them. The CDR3 bases are TGCGCCAGCAGCCAAGATGTTCAGGCCGCTAACTATGGCTACACCTTC. It encodes CASSQDVQAANYGYTF.

V is TRBV7-4 and J is TRBJ1-1; D gene uncertain. Germline CDR1 is SGHVT and CDR2 is SQSDAQ. The germline V and J ends were trimmed by 3 bases and 3 bases, with 11 bases remaining between them. This CDR3 has 14 amino acids. In nucleotides, the CDR3 is TGTGCCAGCAGCTTTCCTGGGAGGGACACTGAAGCTTTCTTT. This translates into CASSFPGRDTEAFF.

V and J are TRBV28 and TRBJ1-1, with D perhaps TRBD1 (6 bases). The CDR3 runs to 16 residues. CDR1 and CDR2 from the germline V gene are MDHEN and SYDVKM. Trimming left V 4 bases short and J 0 bases short, with 15 bases between. The CDR3 nucleotides are TGTGCCAGCAGTTCCCCAGGGGAAGGGATGAACACTGAAGCTTTCTTT. As protein: CASSSPGEGMNTEAFF.

CDR3 nucleotides: TGTGCCAGCAGCGTCGGGGGGAGAGCGAACACCGGGGAGCTGTTTTTT. Translated: CASSVGGRANTGELFF. V is TRBV5-6 and J is TRBJ2-2; 7 bases are a match to TRBD2. The CDR3 loop spans 16 amino acids. CDR1 and CDR2 from the germline V gene are SGHDT and YYEEEE. V lost 4 bases, J lost 0 bases, and 6 bases stayed unmatched.

The chain combines TRBV5-6 with TRBJ2-1; 9 nucleotides agree with TRBD2. With V trimmed by 7 bases and J by 5 bases, 19 bases remained unmatched. Germline CDR1 is SGHDT and CDR2 is YYEEEE. This CDR3 spans 18 amino acids. The CDR3 region is CASLTHIGSGGRNNEQFF. CDR3 in DNA: TGTGCCAGCCTAACACATATTGGGAGCGGGGGGCGTAACAATGAGCAGTTCTTC.

The chain couples TRBV6-1 to TRBJ2-7, with 9 positions matching TRBD1. Trimming cost V 3 bases and J 5 bases; bases outside gene matches: 2. Germline V gene lookup returns CDR1 MNHNS and CDR2 SASEGT. The CDR3 has 13 residues. CDR3 bases: TGTGCCAGCAGTGAGGGACAGGGAGACGAGCAGTACTTC. Amino acid sequence: CASSEGQGDEQYF.

CDR3 in amino acids: CATQGAQVTDTQYF. DNA for the CDR3: TGTGCCACTCAGGGGGCGCAGGTGACAGATACGCAGTATTTT. V and J are TRBV7-2 and TRBJ2-3; TRBD1 aligns across 8 bases. Looked up from germline, CDR1 is SGHTA and CDR2 is FQGNSA. CDR3 size: 14 residues. V shed 10 bases and J 3 bases; nucleotides not matched to a gene: 9.

The V call is TRBV7-9, the J call TRBJ1-1; TRBD1 agrees at 9 bases. The J segment lost 11 bases and the V segment lost 2 bases, leaving 3 bases of the junction unmatched. Germline CDR1 and CDR2: SEHNR and FQNEAQ (reference sequence). The CDR3 covers 12 residues. The CDR3 loop reads CASSLTDRGAFF. CDR3 bases: TGTGCCAGCAGCTTAACGGACAGGGGCGCTTTCTTT.

The chain joins TRBV6-6 to TRBJ1-6, with 8 bases that match TRBD1. The CDR3 is 14 amino acids. The germline CDR1 and CDR2 sequences are MNHNY and SVGAGI (reference sequence). Unmatched junction bases numbered 8, after V lost 8 bases and J lost 8 bases. This CDR3 is CASGEDREDSPLHF. The CDR3 DNA sequence: TGTGCCAGCGGAGAGGACAGGGAAGATTCACCCCTCCACTTT.

The V gene is TRBV5-6, the J gene TRBJ2-7; a possible D gene is TRBD1 (6 bases). V was clipped by 4 bases and J by 1 base, with 18 bases between them. CDR3 size: 16 residues. Per the germline V gene, CDR1 is SGHDT and CDR2 is YYEEEE. CDR3 nucleotide sequence: TGTGCCAGCAGCCCCGCGAACTTGAGGGGGTCCTACGAGCAGTACTTC. This encodes CASSPANLRGSYEQYF.

The genes are TRBV4-3 and TRBJ2-3; the match to TRBD2 covers 8 bases. V trimming: 0 bases; J trimming: 4 bases; junction bases outside the gene matches: 9. Germline V gene data show CDR1 as LGHNA and CDR2 as YSLEER. The length of the CDR3 is 17 residues. The CDR3 protein is CASSQEWQAGVPDTQYF. CDR3 nucleotide sequence: TGCGCCAGCAGCCAAGAGTGGCAAGCGGGAGTCCCAGATACGCAGTATTTT.

This sequence joins TRBV20-1 and TRBJ2-7, with D unclear. Germline CDR1 reads DFQATT; CDR2 reads SNEGSKA (reference sequence). This CDR3 comprises 10 residues. Trimming pared 0 bases from V and 7 bases from J, leaving 4 bases between. CDR3 residues: CSAREEEQYF. CDR3 bases: TGCAGTGCTAGAGAAGAGGAGCAGTACTTC.